These T cell receptor beta chains were read from a single sample in a study of lymphopenia after photon versus proton radiotherapy. Assay: immunoSEQ multiplex PCR; the TCRdb copy retains only in-frame clones and omits some. The profile shows some 42,000 clones, approximately 82% of them singletons. Sequencing was performed on peripheral blood, taken from a patient treated with proton-based radiotherapy. These receptors were taken from a woman in her seventies with pancreatic cancer. Both conserved end residues are part of each CDR3. D genes are given only for firm matches. Some rows have no size entry. The others give once, few or many, or a class for an expanded clone.

v_call: TRBV28; j_call: TRBJ2-7; clone_size: -; d_call: TRBD1; cdr3_nt: TGTGCCAGCAGTCCCAACCTAGGACAGGCTAGCGAGCAGTACTTC; cdr3_aa: CASSPNLGQASEQYF
v_call: TRBV9; j_call: TRBJ1-3; clone_size: few; d_call: -; cdr3_nt: TGTGCCAGCAGCGCCCCGGGTGGACTACTTGGGGGAAACACCATATATTTT; cdr3_aa: CASSAPGGLLGGNTIYF
v_call: TRBV6-4; j_call: TRBJ1-1; clone_size: -; d_call: -; cdr3_nt: TGTGCCAGCAGGGCCCCAGGCCCCAACACTGAAGCTTTCTTT; cdr3_aa: CASRAPGPNTEAFF
v_call: TRBV6-4; j_call: TRBJ2-4; clone_size: -; d_call: -; cdr3_nt: TGTGCTCAAACCCTGCGGGACCAAAACATTCAGTACTTC; cdr3_aa: CAQTLRDQNIQYF
v_call: TRBV5-4; j_call: TRBJ1-6; clone_size: -; d_call: TRBD1; cdr3_nt: TGTGCCAGCAGCTTGAACAGGGGGAATTCACCCCTCCACTTT; cdr3_aa: CASSLNRGNSPLHF
v_call: TRBV5-5; j_call: TRBJ2-3; clone_size: -; d_call: TRBD2; cdr3_nt: TGTGCCAGCAGCCCCTGGACTAGCGGTTTGGGAACAGATACGCAGTATTTT; cdr3_aa: CASSPWTSGLGTDTQYF
v_call: TRBV27; j_call: TRBJ2-2; clone_size: -; d_call: TRBD1; cdr3_nt: TGTGCCAGCAGTTCACAGGGGGCGCCCACCGGGGAGCTGTTTTTT; cdr3_aa: CASSSQGAPTGELFF
v_call: TRBV7-2; j_call: TRBJ1-6; clone_size: -; d_call: TRBD1; cdr3_nt: TGTGCCAGCAGCTACGGACAGGGGGCTGCTAATTCACCCCTCCACTTT; cdr3_aa: CASSYGQGAANSPLHF
v_call: TRBV4-2; j_call: TRBJ2-3; clone_size: once; d_call: -; cdr3_nt: TGTGCCAGCAGCCAAGAGGCTTCAGGGGGGGCGACAGATACGCAGTATTTT; cdr3_aa: CASSQEASGGATDTQYF
v_call: TRBV7-3; j_call: TRBJ2-1; clone_size: -; d_call: -; cdr3_nt: TGTGCCAGCAGTCGTGGACCAAACAATGAGCAGTTCTTC; cdr3_aa: CASSRGPNNEQFF
v_call: TRBV9; j_call: TRBJ2-1; clone_size: once; d_call: TRBD2; cdr3_nt: TGTGCCAGCAGCGTAGATTTTGGGACTAGCGGTTCTGGAAGGCGGTGGAGTGAGCAGTTCTTC; cdr3_aa: CASSVDFGTSGSGRRWSEQFF
v_call: TRBV5-1; j_call: TRBJ1-1; clone_size: -; d_call: -; cdr3_nt: TGCGCCAGCAGCTTCTCGCTGAACACTGAAGCTTTCTTT; cdr3_aa: CASSFSLNTEAFF
v_call: TRBV28; j_call: TRBJ1-5; clone_size: -; d_call: -; cdr3_nt: TGTGCCAGCAGGAGGGATGGTAATCAGCCCCAGCATTTT; cdr3_aa: CASRRDGNQPQHF
v_call: TRBV28; j_call: TRBJ1-2; clone_size: -; d_call: -; cdr3_nt: TGTGCCAGCTATAACGCTGGGGGGGCGATTAACTATGGCTACACCTTC; cdr3_aa: CASYNAGGAINYGYTF
v_call: TRBV7-2; j_call: TRBJ2-7; clone_size: -; d_call: -; cdr3_nt: TGTGCCAGCGCCCTCTCCAGACCCTCCTACGAGCAGTACTTC; cdr3_aa: CASALSRPSYEQYF
v_call: TRBV28; j_call: TRBJ2-1; clone_size: -; d_call: -; cdr3_nt: TGTGCCAGCAGTTTACGGGACTATGAGCAGTTCTTC; cdr3_aa: CASSLRDYEQFF
v_call: TRBV6-5; j_call: TRBJ1-5; clone_size: -; d_call: -; cdr3_nt: TGTGCCAGCGCGGGGAGGTTGGATGGCAATCAGCCCCAGCATTTT; cdr3_aa: CASAGRLDGNQPQHF
v_call: TRBV27; j_call: TRBJ2-7; clone_size: -; d_call: TRBD1; cdr3_nt: TGTGCCAGCAGTCCACAGGACAGGCCGCTCCACGAGCAGTACTTC; cdr3_aa: CASSPQDRPLHEQYF
v_call: TRBV4-3; j_call: TRBJ1-2; clone_size: few; d_call: -; cdr3_nt: TGCGCCAGCAGCCAAGATCCCGGAGAAGGAAGCTATGGCTACACCTTC; cdr3_aa: CASSQDPGEGSYGYTF
v_call: TRBV7-6; j_call: TRBJ1-3; clone_size: -; d_call: -; cdr3_nt: TGTGCCAGCAGCTTTGACGTCAACACCATATATTTT; cdr3_aa: CASSFDVNTIYF
v_call: TRBV30; j_call: TRBJ1-6; clone_size: -; d_call: TRBD1; cdr3_nt: TGTGCCTGGAGTATCGGCCCCACAGGGGTCGGTTCACCCCTCCACTTT; cdr3_aa: CAWSIGPTGVGSPLHF
v_call: TRBV27; j_call: TRBJ2-3; clone_size: -; d_call: -; cdr3_nt: TGTGCCAGCAGTTTATTGGGTAGCACAGATACGCAGTATTTT; cdr3_aa: CASSLLGSTDTQYF
v_call: TRBV15; j_call: TRBJ2-7; clone_size: -; d_call: -; cdr3_nt: TGTGCCACCAGCAGCTCCAGGGCAGGCACCTACGAGCAGTACTTC; cdr3_aa: CATSSSRAGTYEQYF
v_call: TRBV5-1; j_call: TRBJ2-3; clone_size: -; d_call: TRBD2; cdr3_nt: TGCGCCAGCAGCCAGTCAAGCGGGACCTCCACAGATACGCAGTATTTT; cdr3_aa: CASSQSSGTSTDTQYF
v_call: TRBV5-4; j_call: TRBJ1-5; clone_size: -; d_call: TRBD1; cdr3_nt: TGTGCCAGCAGCAGCGGGACAGGTCCAAATCAGCCCCAGCATTTT; cdr3_aa: CASSSGTGPNQPQHF
v_call: TRBV7-7; j_call: TRBJ2-1; clone_size: -; d_call: -; cdr3_nt: TGTGCTAGCAGCCATAATCTTGGGTCCTACAATGAGCAGTTCTTC; cdr3_aa: CASSHNLGSYNEQFF
v_call: TRBV9; j_call: TRBJ1-5; clone_size: -; d_call: TRBD1; cdr3_nt: TGTGCCAGCAGCGTGGGACAGGGGAGTGAGTTCCAGCATTTT; cdr3_aa: CASSVGQGSEFQHF
v_call: TRBV4-1; j_call: TRBJ2-1; clone_size: few; d_call: TRBD2; cdr3_nt: TGCGCCAGCAGCCAGAGCGGGAGGGAGGACAATGAGCAGTTCTTC; cdr3_aa: CASSQSGREDNEQFF
v_call: TRBV15; j_call: TRBJ1-1; clone_size: once; d_call: TRBD1; cdr3_nt: TGTGCCACCAGCAGAGATTTACAGGGGGCTGCTGAAGCTTTCTTT; cdr3_aa: CATSRDLQGAAEAFF
v_call: TRBV28; j_call: TRBJ2-1; clone_size: -; d_call: TRBD1; cdr3_nt: TGTGCCAGCAGACAGGGGCCCCCCTACAATGAGCAGTTCTTC; cdr3_aa: CASRQGPPYNEQFF
v_call: TRBV7-2; j_call: TRBJ1-2; clone_size: -; d_call: -; cdr3_nt: TGTGCCAGCAGCTCCACTCTTGGGCCGGGCTATGGCTACACCTTC; cdr3_aa: CASSSTLGPGYGYTF
v_call: TRBV11-1; j_call: TRBJ2-1; clone_size: -; d_call: TRBD1; cdr3_nt: TGTGCCAGCAGCTTTGGACAGGGGGTAGTCAATGAGCAGTTCTTC; cdr3_aa: CASSFGQGVVNEQFF
v_call: TRBV12-1; j_call: TRBJ2-1; clone_size: -; d_call: -; cdr3_nt: TGTGCCAGCAGCCCTTATACAGGGTATGAGCAGTTCTTC; cdr3_aa: CASSPYTGYEQFF
v_call: TRBV5-4; j_call: TRBJ2-1; clone_size: -; d_call: -; cdr3_nt: TGTGCCAGCAGCTTGGTAGTCAATGAGCAGTTCTTC; cdr3_aa: CASSLVVNEQFF
v_call: TRBV10-3; j_call: TRBJ2-7; clone_size: -; d_call: -; cdr3_nt: TGTGCCATCAGTGACGGGCAGGGCTCCTACGAGCAGTACTTC; cdr3_aa: CAISDGQGSYEQYF
v_call: TRBV28; j_call: TRBJ1-2; clone_size: few; d_call: -; cdr3_nt: TGTGCCAGCAGCCGAAGCCCGGAGACCTATGGCTACACCTTC; cdr3_aa: CASSRSPETYGYTF
v_call: TRBV18; j_call: TRBJ1-2; clone_size: -; d_call: -; cdr3_nt: TGTGCCAGCTCACCATCGGACTATGGCTACACCTTC; cdr3_aa: CASSPSDYGYTF
v_call: TRBV5-1; j_call: TRBJ1-1; clone_size: -; d_call: -; cdr3_nt: TGCGCCAGCAGCTTGGATCCGGGAGTGAACACTGAAGCTTTCTTT; cdr3_aa: CASSLDPGVNTEAFF
v_call: TRBV15; j_call: TRBJ2-1; clone_size: -; d_call: -; cdr3_nt: TGTGCCACCAGCAGTCAACATTACTACAATGAGCAGTTCTTC; cdr3_aa: CATSSQHYYNEQFF
v_call: TRBV7-8; j_call: TRBJ1-1; clone_size: -; d_call: -; cdr3_nt: TGTGCCAGCAGCCACAGGGTAGGCACTGAAGCTTTCTTT; cdr3_aa: CASSHRVGTEAFF
v_call: TRBV4-3; j_call: TRBJ1-2; clone_size: -; d_call: -; cdr3_nt: TGCGCCAGCAGCCAAGAAGCACAGCTTGGCTACACCTTC; cdr3_aa: CASSQEAQLGYTF
v_call: TRBV7-3; j_call: TRBJ2-1; clone_size: -; d_call: -; cdr3_nt: TGTGCCAGCAGCTTATGGGGGCCTAGCGCTCTCTACAATGAGCAGTTCTTC; cdr3_aa: CASSLWGPSALYNEQFF
v_call: TRBV29-1; j_call: TRBJ2-7; clone_size: -; d_call: -; cdr3_nt: TGCAGCGTTGTGCAGGTGGGGGACTACGAGCAGTACTTC; cdr3_aa: CSVVQVGDYEQYF
v_call: TRBV30; j_call: TRBJ2-2; clone_size: -; d_call: -; cdr3_nt: TGTGCCTGGAACGTGTTCCGGGACACCGGGGAGCTGTTTTTT; cdr3_aa: CAWNVFRDTGELFF
v_call: TRBV2; j_call: TRBJ2-5; clone_size: -; d_call: -; cdr3_nt: TGTGCCAGCAAAAGCCTCACAGCACAAGAGACCCAGTACTTC; cdr3_aa: CASKSLTAQETQYF
v_call: TRBV5-1; j_call: TRBJ1-4; clone_size: -; d_call: TRBD1; cdr3_nt: TGCGCCAGCAGCCATTCGGGACAGGGAGATGAAAAACTGTTTTTT; cdr3_aa: CASSHSGQGDEKLFF